Following are 6 T cell receptor beta chains from one sample sequenced in a study of OX40 agonist ivuxolimab in advanced cancers. The method was immunoSEQ multiplex PCR; TCRdb's version includes in-frame clones alone and lacks a portion of them. The table records over 65,000 clones, about 85% of them present only once. The sample here was CD4+ or CD8+ T cells sorted from blood, taken in a trial of the OX40 agonist ivuxolimab. The receptor set was obtained from an adult with an advanced solid tumor such as melanoma, head and neck, liver or kidney cancer.

The chain carries TRBV13 and TRBJ2-1; TRBD2 matches at 9 bases. Germline CDR1 PRHDT, CDR2 FYEKMQ (reference sequence). The CDR3 totals 15 residues. V gave up 4 bases and J gave up 9 bases; unmatched junction bases: 10. CDR3 residues: CASSSPRTSETEQFF. In DNA form, the CDR3 reads TGTGCCAGCAGCTCTCCCCGGACTAGCGAGACTGAGCAGTTCTTC.

The J gene is TRBJ2-7, the V gene TRBV2; D ambiguous. The CDR3 covers 13 residues. The V end was cut by 1 base, the J end by 2 bases, with 6 bases between. Looked up from germline, CDR1 is SNHLY and CDR2 is FYNNEI. CDR3 sequence reads: CASSEEATYEQYF. CDR3 sequence (DNA): TGTGCCAGCAGTGAAGAGGCAACCTACGAGCAGTACTTC.

This chain joins TRBV28 and TRBJ1-2; 8 bases align to TRBD1. CDR1 and CDR2 (germline): MDHEN, SYDVKM. Trimming at V came to 6 bases and at J to 7 bases, leaving 16 bases not matched to a gene. This CDR3 comprises 16 residues. CDR3 coding DNA: TGTGCCAGCAGCAAAGGGAGTTCGGGACAGGCCCGTGGCTACACCTTC. As protein: CASSKGSSGQARGYTF.

The chain couples TRBV9 to TRBJ2-5; no firm D call. The CDR3 spans 13 residues. CDR1 SGDLS and CDR2 YYNGEE come from the germline V gene. Trimming cost V 2 bases and J 7 bases, with 12 bases left between them. The CDR3 here is CASSVNSRGTQYF. The CDR3, as DNA: TGTGCCAGCAGCGTTAATAGTAGAGGGACCCAGTACTTC.

This chain links TRBV27 with TRBJ2-5; tentative D call: TRBD1 (5 bases). This CDR3 is 18 amino acids long. With 5 bases removed from V and 0 bases from J, the gap between germline ends came to 22 bases. CDR1 and CDR2 from the germline V gene are MNHEY and SMNVEV (reference sequence). The CDR3 region is CASSPPSQGAYNQETQYF. The CDR3 coding sequence is TGTGCCAGCAGTCCCCCCTCCCAGGGCGCCTATAACCAAGAGACCCAGTACTTC.

The chain joins TRBV28 to TRBJ1-3; 8 nucleotides line up with TRBD1. This CDR3 has 15 residues. CDR1 and CDR2 from the germline V gene are MDHEN and SYDVKM. The ends lost 3 bases at V and 7 bases at J; junction bases unmatched: 8. The CDR3 DNA reads TGTGCCAGCAGTTTTTTGACAGGGGCAGTTAACACCATATATTTT. Translated, it gives CASSFLTGAVNTIYF.